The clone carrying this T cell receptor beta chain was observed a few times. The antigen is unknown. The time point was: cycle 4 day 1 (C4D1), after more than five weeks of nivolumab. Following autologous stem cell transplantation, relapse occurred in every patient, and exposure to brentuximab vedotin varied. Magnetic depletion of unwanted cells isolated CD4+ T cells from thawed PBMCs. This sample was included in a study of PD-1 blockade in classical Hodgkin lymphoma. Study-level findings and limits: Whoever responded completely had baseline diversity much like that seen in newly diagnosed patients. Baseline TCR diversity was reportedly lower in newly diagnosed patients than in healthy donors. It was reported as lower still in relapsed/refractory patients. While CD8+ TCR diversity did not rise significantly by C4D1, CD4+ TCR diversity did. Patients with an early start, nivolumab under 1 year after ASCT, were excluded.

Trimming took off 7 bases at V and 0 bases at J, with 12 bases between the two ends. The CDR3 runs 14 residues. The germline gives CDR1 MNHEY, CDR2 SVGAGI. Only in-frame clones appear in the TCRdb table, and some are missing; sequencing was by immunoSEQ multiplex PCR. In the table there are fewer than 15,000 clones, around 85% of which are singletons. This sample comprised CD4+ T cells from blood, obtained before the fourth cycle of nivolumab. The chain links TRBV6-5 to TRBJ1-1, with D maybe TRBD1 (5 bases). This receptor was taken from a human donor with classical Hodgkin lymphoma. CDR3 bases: TGTGCCAGCAACCCAGACAGATTGAACACTGAAGCTTTCTTT. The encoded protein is CASNPDRLNTEAFF.